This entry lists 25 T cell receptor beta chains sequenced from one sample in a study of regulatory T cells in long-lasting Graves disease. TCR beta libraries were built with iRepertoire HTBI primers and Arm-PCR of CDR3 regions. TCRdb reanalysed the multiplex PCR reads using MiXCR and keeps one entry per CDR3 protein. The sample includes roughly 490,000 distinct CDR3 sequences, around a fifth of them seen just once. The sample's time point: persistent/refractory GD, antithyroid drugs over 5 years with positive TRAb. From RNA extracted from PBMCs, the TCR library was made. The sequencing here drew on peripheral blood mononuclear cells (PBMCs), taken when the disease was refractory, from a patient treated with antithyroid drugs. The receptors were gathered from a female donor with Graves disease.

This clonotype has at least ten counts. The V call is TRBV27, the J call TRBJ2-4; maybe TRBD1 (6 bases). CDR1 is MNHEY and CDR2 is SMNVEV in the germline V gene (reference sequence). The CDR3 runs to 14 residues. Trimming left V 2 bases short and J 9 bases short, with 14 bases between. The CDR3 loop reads CASSLDWTASIQYF. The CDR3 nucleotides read TGTGCCAGCAGTTTAGATTGGACAGCGAGCATTCAGTACTTC.

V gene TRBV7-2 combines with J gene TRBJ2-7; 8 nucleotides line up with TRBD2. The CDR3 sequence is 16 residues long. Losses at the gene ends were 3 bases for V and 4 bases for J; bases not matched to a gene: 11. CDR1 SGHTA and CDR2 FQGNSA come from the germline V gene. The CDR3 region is CASSFRAGDLGYEQYF. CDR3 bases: TGTGCCAGCAGCTTCAGAGCGGGAGATTTGGGTTACGAGCAGTACTTC.

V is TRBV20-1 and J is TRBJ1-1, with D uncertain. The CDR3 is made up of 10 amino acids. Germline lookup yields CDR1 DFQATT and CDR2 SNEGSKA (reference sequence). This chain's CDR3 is CSVWQLEAFF. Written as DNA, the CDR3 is TGCAGCGTCTGGCAGCTTGAAGCTTTCTTT.

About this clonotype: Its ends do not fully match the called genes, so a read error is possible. The CDR3 loop is CASSDSRNQPQHF. The CDR3 coding sequence is TGTGCCAGCAGTGACTCCAGGAATCAGCCCCAGCATTTT. This sequence joins TRBV6-2 or TRBV6-3 and TRBJ1-5; D not resolved. From germline, CDR1 is MNHEY and CDR2 SVGEGT. The length of the CDR3 is 13 residues.

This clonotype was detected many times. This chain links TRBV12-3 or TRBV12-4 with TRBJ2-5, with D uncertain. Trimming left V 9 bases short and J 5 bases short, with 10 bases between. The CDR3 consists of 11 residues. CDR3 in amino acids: CASTPGETQYF. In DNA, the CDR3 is TGTGCCAGTACCCCTGGGGAGACCCAGTACTTC.

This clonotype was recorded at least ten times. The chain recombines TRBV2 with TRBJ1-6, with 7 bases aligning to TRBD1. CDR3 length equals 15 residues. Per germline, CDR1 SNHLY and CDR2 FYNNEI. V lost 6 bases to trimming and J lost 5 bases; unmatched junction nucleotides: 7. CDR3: CASSLTDRNNSPLHF. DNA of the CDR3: TGTGCCAGCAGCCTTACGGACAGGAATAATTCACCCCTCCACTTT. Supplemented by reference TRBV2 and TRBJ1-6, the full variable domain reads EPEVTQTPSHQVTQMGQEVILRCVPISNHLYFYWYRQILGQKVEFLVSFYNNEISEKSEIFDDQFSVERPDGSNFTLKIRSTKLEDSAMYFCASSLTDRNNSPLHFGNGTRLTVT.

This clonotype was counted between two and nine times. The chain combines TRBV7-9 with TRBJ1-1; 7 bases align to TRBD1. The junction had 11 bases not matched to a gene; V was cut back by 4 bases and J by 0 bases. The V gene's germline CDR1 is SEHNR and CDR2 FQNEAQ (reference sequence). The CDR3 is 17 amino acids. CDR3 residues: CASSSDIKGALNTEAFF. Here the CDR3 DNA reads TGTGCCAGCAGCTCGGACATTAAGGGGGCCTTGAACACTGAAGCTTTCTTT.

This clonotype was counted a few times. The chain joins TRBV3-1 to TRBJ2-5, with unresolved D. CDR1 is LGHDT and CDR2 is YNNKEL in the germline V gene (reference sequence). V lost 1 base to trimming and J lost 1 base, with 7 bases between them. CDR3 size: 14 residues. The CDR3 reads CASSQGVGQETQYF. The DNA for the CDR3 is TGTGCCAGCAGCCAAGGTGTCGGCCAAGAGACCCAGTACTTC.

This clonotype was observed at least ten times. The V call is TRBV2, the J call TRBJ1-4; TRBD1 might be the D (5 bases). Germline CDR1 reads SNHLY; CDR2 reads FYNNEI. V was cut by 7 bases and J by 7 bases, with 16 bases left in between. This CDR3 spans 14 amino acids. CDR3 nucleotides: TGTGCCAGCATCGGGGACTCCGGAGGTGAAAAACTGTTTTTT. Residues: CASIGDSGGEKLFF.

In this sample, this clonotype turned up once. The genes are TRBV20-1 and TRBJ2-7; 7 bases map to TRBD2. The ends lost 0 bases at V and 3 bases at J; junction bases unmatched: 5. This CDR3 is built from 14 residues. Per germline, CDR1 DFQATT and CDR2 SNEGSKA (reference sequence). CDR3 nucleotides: TGCAGTGCTAGAGATATAGGCGGGGGCTACGAGCAGTACTTC. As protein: CSARDIGGGYEQYF.

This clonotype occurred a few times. The CDR3 DNA reads as TGTGCCATCAGTCAGGGGGGAGAGGAGACCCAGTACTTC. Translated: CAISQGGEETQYF. The chain has TRBV10-3 and TRBJ2-5, with D possibly TRBD1 on 7 matching bases. Between the trimmed V and J ends, which lost 5 bases and 5 bases, there was a span of 12 bases. The CDR3 runs 13 residues. Germline CDR1 is ENHRY and CDR2 is SYGVKD.

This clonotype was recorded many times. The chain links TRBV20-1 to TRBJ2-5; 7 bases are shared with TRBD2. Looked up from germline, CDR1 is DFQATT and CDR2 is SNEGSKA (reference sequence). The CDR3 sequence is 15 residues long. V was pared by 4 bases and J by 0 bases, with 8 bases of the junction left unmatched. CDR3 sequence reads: CSAIERGWYQETQYF. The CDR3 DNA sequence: TGCAGTGCTATAGAGCGGGGCTGGTACCAAGAGACCCAGTACTTC.

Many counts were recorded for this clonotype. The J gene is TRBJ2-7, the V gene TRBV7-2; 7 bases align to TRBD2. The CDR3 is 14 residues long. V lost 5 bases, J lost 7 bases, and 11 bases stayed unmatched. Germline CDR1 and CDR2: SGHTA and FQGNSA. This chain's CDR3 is CASSPLNGGGEQYF. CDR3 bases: TGTGCCAGCAGCCCACTCAATGGGGGAGGGGAGCAGTACTTC.

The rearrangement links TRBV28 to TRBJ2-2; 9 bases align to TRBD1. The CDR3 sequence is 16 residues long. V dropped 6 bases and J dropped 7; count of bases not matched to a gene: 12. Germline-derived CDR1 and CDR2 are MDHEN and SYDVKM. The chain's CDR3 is CASSPPGDRALGELFF. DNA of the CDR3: TGTGCCAGCAGCCCACCCGGGGACAGGGCCCTCGGGGAGCTGTTTTTT.

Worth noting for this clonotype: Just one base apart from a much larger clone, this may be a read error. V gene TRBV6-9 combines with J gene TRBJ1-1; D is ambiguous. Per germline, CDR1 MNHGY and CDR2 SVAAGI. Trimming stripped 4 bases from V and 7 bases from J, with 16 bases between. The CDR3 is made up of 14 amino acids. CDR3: CASSSYDGSNEAFF. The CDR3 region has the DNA TGTGCCAGCAGTTCCTATGACGGGTCAAATGAAGCTTTCTTT.

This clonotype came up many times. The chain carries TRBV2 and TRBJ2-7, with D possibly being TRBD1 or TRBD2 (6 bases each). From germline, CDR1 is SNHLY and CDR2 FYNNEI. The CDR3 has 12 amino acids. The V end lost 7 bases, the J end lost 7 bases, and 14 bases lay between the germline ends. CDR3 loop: CASKLGAGEQYF. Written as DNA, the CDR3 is TGTGCCAGCAAGCTGGGGGCGGGAGAGCAGTACTTC.

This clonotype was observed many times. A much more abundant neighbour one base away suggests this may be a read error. The chain's CDR3 is CASRKEETQYF. For the CDR3, the DNA is TGTGCCAGCAGAAAGGAAGAGACCCAGTACTTC. The chain uses TRBV27 and TRBJ2-5; D uncertain. Germline CDR1 MNHEY, CDR2 SMNVEV (reference sequence). Between the trimmed V and J ends, which lost 6 bases and 3 bases, there was a span of 5 bases. This CDR3 contains 11 residues.

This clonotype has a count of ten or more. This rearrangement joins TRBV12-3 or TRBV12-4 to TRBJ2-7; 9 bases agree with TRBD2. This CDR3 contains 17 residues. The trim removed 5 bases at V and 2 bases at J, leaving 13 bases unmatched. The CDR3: CASSGPPLAGRTYEQYF. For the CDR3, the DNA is TGTGCCAGCAGTGGACCCCCCCTAGCGGGAAGGACCTACGAGCAGTACTTC.

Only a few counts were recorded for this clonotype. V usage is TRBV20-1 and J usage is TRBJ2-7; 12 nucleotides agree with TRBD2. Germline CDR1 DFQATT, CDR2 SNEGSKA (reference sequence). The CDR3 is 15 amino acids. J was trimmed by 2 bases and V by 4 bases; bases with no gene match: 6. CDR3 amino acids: CSANSLAGGTYEQYF. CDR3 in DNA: TGCAGTGCTAACTCACTAGCGGGGGGAACCTACGAGCAGTACTTC.

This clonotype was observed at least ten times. The CDR3 sequence: CATSRDPGAGNEQFF. The CDR3 DNA reads as TGTGCCACCAGCAGAGATCCAGGGGCGGGGAATGAGCAGTTCTTC. The chain employs TRBV15 and TRBJ2-1, with D possibly called TRBD1 or TRBD2 (6 bases each). Looked up from germline, CDR1 is LNHNV and CDR2 is YYDKDF (reference sequence). The CDR3 is 15 amino acids. V dropped 0 bases and J dropped 7 bases, with 13 bases sitting between them.

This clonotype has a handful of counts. CDR3: CASSIGQGTLAKNIQYF. In DNA, the CDR3 is TGTGCCAGTAGTATTGGACAGGGAACTTTAGCCAAAAACATTCAGTACTTC. This chain connects TRBV19 to TRBJ2-4; TRBD1 aligns across 8 bases. The CDR3 has 17 residues. The junction had 7 bases not matched to a gene; V was cut back by 3 bases and J by 0 bases. Germline CDR1 LNHDA, CDR2 SQIVND (reference sequence).

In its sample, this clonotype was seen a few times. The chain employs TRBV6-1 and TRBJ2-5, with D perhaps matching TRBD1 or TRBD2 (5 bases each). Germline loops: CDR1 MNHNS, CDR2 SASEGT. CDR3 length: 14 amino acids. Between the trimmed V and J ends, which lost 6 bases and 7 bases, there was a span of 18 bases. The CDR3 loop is CASSAAPTRGTQYF. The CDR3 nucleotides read TGTGCCAGCAGCGCGGCCCCCACGAGGGGGACCCAGTACTTC.

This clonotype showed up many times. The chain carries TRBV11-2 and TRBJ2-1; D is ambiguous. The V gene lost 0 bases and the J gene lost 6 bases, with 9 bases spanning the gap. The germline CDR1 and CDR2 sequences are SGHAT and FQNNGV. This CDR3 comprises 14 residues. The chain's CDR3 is CASSLDRFGNEQFF. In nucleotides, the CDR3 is TGTGCCAGCAGCTTAGATCGATTCGGCAATGAGCAGTTCTTC.

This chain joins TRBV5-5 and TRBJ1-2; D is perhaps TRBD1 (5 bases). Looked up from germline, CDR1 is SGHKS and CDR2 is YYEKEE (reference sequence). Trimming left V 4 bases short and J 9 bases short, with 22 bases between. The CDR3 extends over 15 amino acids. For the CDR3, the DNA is TGTGCCAGCAGCGACCGGGACGGTTATCTATGGAGCTACACCTTC. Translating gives CASSDRDGYLWSYTF. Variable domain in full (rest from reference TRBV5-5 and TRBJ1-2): DAGVTQSPTHLIKTRGQQVTLRCSPISGHKSVSWYQQVLGQGPQFIFQYYEKEERGRGNFPDRFSARQFPNYSSELNVNALLLGDSALYLCASSDRDGYLWSYTFGSGTRLTVV.

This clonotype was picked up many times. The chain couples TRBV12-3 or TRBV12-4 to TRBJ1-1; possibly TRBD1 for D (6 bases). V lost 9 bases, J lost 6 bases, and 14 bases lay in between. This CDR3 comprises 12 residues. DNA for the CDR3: TGTGCCAGTTCGAGGGGGACTTCTGAAGCTTTCTTT. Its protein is CASSRGTSEAFF.